This is a list of T cell receptor beta chains from one sample in a study of blood T cell repertoires in COVID-19. Repertoires were generated with immunoSEQ multiplex PCR, while TCRdb's copy carries only in-frame clones and drops some. The sample lists about 210,000 clones, around 84% seen once, with over 9.5% in the top ten. Sequenced sample: peripheral blood. These receptors were obtained from an elderly woman with COVID-19, enrolled during active disease. CDR3s include the opening cysteine and the closing phenylalanine or tryptophan. Each record gives: J gene, D gene, clone size, V gene, CDR3 protein, CDR3 DNA. D genes are given only for firm matches. The size of a clone is reported for some rows only, either as once, few or many, or as a class for expanded clones.

TRBJ2-5 TRBD2 . TRBV5-1 CASSLALAGGQETQYF TGCGCCAGCAGCTTGGCTCTAGCGGGGGGGCAAGAGACCCAGTACTTC
TRBJ1-1 TRBD1 . TRBV6-5 CASNRDRGNTEAFF TGTGCCAGCAACCGGGACAGGGGTAACACTGAAGCTTTCTTT
TRBJ2-7 . . TRBV6-5 CASSYREGYEQYF TGTGCCAGCAGTTATCGGGAAGGGTACGAGCAGTACTTC
TRBJ1-4 . . TRBV7-8 CASRRGGVNEKLFF TGTGCCAGTCGGCGGGGGGGTGTTAATGAAAAACTGTTTTTT
TRBJ2-3 TRBD2 . TRBV5-1 CASRYGGGDTQYF TGCGCCAGCAGATACGGCGGGGGAGATACGCAGTATTTT
TRBJ2-5 TRBD2 . TRBV3-1/TRBV3-2 CASSHLAGEETQYF TGTGCCAGCAGCCACTTAGCGGGGGAAGAGACCCAGTACTTC
TRBJ2-5 TRBD2 once TRBV11-2 CASSLREAGVLQETQYF TGTGCCAGCAGCTTACGGGAGGCGGGGGTACTCCAAGAGACCCAGTACTTC
TRBJ1-5 TRBD1 . TRBV27 CASSPTPGGQPSNQPQHF TGTGCCAGCAGTCCTACCCCTGGGGGACAGCCGAGCAATCAGCCCCAGCATTTT
TRBJ2-2 TRBD2 . TRBV29-1 CRARAPSGGVYLGGELFF TGCCGCGCCCGGGCGCCTAGCGGGGGGGTTTACCTCGGCGGGGAGCTGTTTTTT
TRBJ1-5 TRBD1 few TRBV18 CASSPYGQGSQPQHF TGTGCCAGCTCACCCTATGGACAGGGGAGTCAGCCCCAGCATTTT
TRBJ1-2 . . TRBV5-1 CASSLAGRDGYTF TGCGCCAGCAGCTTGGCTGGCAGGGATGGCTACACCTTC
TRBJ1-2 TRBD1 once TRBV28 CASSLGTGSGRVDGYTF TGTGCCAGCAGCCTAGGGACAGGGAGTGGGAGGGTTGATGGCTACACCTTC
TRBJ1-2 . . TRBV12-3/TRBV12-4 CASRAGGAGGYTF TGTGCCAGCAGGGCAGGCGGTGCGGGTGGCTACACCTTC
TRBJ2-5 TRBD1 . TRBV19 CATRQGWGQETQYF TGTGCCACACGACAGGGCTGGGGTCAAGAGACCCAGTACTTC
TRBJ1-4 . . TRBV10-3 CAITQGLGEKLFF TGTGCCATCACCCAGGGACTAGGTGAAAAACTGTTTTTT
TRBJ2-1 TRBD2 . TRBV6-2/TRBV6-3 CASSYSSERGNDYNEQFF TGTGCCAGCAGTTACTCGTCTGAGCGGGGGAATGATTACAATGAGCAGTTCTTC
TRBJ1-6 TRBD1 . TRBV9 CASSGGQGANSPLHF TGTGCCAGCAGCGGGGGACAGGGGGCAAATTCACCCCTCCACTTT
TRBJ1-5 TRBD1 . TRBV4-2 CASSPERTFTGEPQHF TGTGCCAGCAGCCCCGAACGGACATTCACAGGGGAGCCCCAGCATTTT
TRBJ2-7 TRBD2 few TRBV7-9 CASSLGTISSYEQYF TGTGCCAGCAGCCTCGGGACTATAAGCTCCTACGAGCAGTACTTC
TRBJ1-2 TRBD1 . TRBV3-1/TRBV3-2 CASSQEATGYGYTF TGTGCCAGCAGCCAAGAAGCGACAGGGTATGGCTACACCTTC
TRBJ1-4 . . TRBV7-2 CASSLRGPATNEKLFF TGTGCCAGCAGCTTAAGAGGCCCGGCAACTAATGAAAAACTGTTTTTT
TRBJ1-3 . . TRBV5-1 CASSLGYGVLGNTIYF TGCGCCAGCAGCTTGGGCTACGGGGTACTTGGAAACACCATATATTTT